This T cell receptor (gamma chain) was recovered during a study of Vδ1+ human thymocytes. Whole-study results and caveats: Despite high sort purity, approximately 20% of thymic T cell receptor delta sequences were Vdelta2. TRG sequences recurred across donors, whereas TRD sequences stayed essentially private. Highly polyclonal TRG and TRD repertoires with Gaussian CDR3 length distributions appeared in thymus.

Thymocytes were sorted as CD3+ TCRVdelta1+ TCRVdelta2- after alphabeta T cell depletion. Purity of the sorted Vdelta1+ thymocytes ranged from 98% to 99.6%. As regards this clone: Its antigen is still unknown.

The length of the CDR3 is 15 residues. The ends lost 3 bases at V and 5 bases at J; junction bases unmatched: 13. CDR1 and CDR2 from the germline V gene are EGSNGY and YDSYNSKV. Extracted RNA was reverse transcribed into cDNA. CDR3 amplicons came from multiplex PCR with pooled V-gene forward and constant-region reverse primers. TCRdb reanalysed the multiplex PCR reads with CATT. The sample lists about 36,000 gamma-chain clones, around 20% occurring once. The chain has TRGV2 and TRGJ1 or TRGJ2. The material sequenced was Vdelta1+ gamma-delta thymocytes from the thymus. Stated subset: FACS-sorted CD3+ TCRalphabeta- TCRVdelta1+ TCRVdelta2- thymocytes. This receptor was identified in a girl under three years old who had congenital heart surgery. The CDR3 reads CATWDRPRPNYKKLF. In DNA form, the CDR3 reads TGTGCCACCTGGGACAGGCCCAGGCCCAATTATAAGAAACTCTTT.